The T cell receptor (beta chain) described here comes from a study of cytomegalovirus exposure and HLA in healthy donors. Study observations and caveats: With later analysis, a missense DCLRE1C variant became linked to TCR beta V- and J-gene trimming. TCR beta sequences numbering 15,000 to 20,000 were associated with HLA alleles at 0.05 false discovery rate in a later analysis.

Both 60 Vbeta primers and 13 Jbeta primers went into the PCR. Sequencing was performed with immunoSEQ multiplex PCR; in TCRdb, only in-frame clones are kept and a portion is missing. This sample has approximately 210,000 clones; over 70% occur once, and the top ten carry roughly 1.3%. The CDR3 runs 15 residues. Trimming pared 5 bases from V and 6 bases from J, leaving 19 bases between. The germline gives CDR1 MDHEN, CDR2 SYDVKM. With respect to this clone: Its antigen is currently unknown.

The chain carries TRBV28 and TRBJ1-2, with D hard to call. Sequenced material: PBMCs. This TCR derives from a man aged 25-45 years in good health and CMV-seronegative. The CDR3 bases are TGTGCCAGCAGTCCTCACGGGTCCTCCCCCCATGGCTACACCTTC. It yields the protein CASSPHGSSPHGYTF.